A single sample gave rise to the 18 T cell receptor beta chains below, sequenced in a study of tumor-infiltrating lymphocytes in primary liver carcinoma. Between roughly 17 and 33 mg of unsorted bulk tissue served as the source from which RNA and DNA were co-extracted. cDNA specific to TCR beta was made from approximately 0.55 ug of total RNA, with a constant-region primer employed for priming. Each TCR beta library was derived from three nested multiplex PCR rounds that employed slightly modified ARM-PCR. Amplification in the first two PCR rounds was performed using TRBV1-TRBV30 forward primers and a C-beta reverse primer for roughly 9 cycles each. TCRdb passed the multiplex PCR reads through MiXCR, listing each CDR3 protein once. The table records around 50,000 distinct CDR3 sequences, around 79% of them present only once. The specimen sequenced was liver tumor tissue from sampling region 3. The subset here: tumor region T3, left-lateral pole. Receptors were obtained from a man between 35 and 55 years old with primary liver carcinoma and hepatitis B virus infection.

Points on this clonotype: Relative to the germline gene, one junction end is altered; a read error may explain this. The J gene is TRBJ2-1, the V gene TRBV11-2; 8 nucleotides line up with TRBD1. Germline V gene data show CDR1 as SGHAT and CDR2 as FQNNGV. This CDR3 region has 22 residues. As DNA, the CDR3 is TGTGCCGGCAGCCTCTCCTACCGGGGTCCCGTGGGACAGGTTCGCTCCTACAATGAGCAGTTCTTC. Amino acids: CAGSLSYRGPVGQVRSYNEQFF.

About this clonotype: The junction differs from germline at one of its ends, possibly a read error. CDR3 sequence reads: CANSLPGTGLRGEQFF. The CDR3 DNA sequence: TGTGCCAACAGTTTGCCCGGGACAGGACTCCGGGGTGAGCAGTTCTTC. The chain carries TRBV12-3 or TRBV12-4 and TRBJ2-1; 8 nucleotides agree with TRBD1. The CDR3 is made up of 16 amino acids.

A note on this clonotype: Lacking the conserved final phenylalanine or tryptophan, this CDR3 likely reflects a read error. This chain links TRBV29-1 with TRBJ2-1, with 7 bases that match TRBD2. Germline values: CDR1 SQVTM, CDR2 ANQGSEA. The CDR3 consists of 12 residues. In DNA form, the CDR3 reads TGCAGTGTTGTTCTAGCGGCTGTGCAGCAGTTCGTC. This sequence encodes CSVVLAAVQQFV.

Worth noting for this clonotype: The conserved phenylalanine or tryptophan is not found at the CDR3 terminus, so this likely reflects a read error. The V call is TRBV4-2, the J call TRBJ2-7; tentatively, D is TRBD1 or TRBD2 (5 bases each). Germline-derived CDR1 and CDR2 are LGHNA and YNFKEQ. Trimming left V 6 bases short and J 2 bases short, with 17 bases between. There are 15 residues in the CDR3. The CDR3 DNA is TGTGCCAGCAGTCAGACCCGGGACCACCCCTACGAGCAGTACTCC. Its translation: CASSQTRDHPYEQYS.

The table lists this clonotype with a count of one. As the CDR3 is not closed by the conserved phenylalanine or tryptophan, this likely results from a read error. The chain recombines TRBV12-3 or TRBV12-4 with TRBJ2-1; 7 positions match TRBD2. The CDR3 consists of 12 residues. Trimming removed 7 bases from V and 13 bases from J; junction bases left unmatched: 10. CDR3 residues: CASKGLVRDQFC. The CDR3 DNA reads TGTGCCAGCAAAGGACTAGTGAGAGACCAGTTCTGC.

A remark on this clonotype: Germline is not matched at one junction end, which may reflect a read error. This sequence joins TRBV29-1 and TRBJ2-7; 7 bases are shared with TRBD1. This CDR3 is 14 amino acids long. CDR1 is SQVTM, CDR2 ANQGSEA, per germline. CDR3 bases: TGCGGCGCTGGAGCCGGAACAGGGGACAACGAGCAGTATTTC. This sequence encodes CGAGAGTGDNEQYF.

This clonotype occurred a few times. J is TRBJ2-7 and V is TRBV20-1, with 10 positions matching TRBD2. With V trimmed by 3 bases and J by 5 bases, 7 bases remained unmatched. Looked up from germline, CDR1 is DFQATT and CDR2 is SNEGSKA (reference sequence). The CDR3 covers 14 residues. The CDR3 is CSARSSGRPDEQYF. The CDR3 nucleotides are TGCAGTGCTAGGTCTAGCGGGAGACCCGACGAGCAGTACTTC.

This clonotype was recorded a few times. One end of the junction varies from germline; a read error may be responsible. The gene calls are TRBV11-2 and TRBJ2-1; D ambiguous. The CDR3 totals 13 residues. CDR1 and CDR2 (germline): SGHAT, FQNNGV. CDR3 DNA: TGTGCCAGTAGTTTAAATGATGCCTATGAGCTGTTCTTC. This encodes CASSLNDAYELFF.

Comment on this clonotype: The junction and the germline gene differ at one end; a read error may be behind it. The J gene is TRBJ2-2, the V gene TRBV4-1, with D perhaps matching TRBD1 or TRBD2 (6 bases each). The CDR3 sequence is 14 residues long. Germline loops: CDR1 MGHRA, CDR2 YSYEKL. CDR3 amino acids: CASSQAPGAGELFF. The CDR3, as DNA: TGCGCCAGCAGCCAAGCCCCGGGGGCCGGGGAGCTGTTTTTC.

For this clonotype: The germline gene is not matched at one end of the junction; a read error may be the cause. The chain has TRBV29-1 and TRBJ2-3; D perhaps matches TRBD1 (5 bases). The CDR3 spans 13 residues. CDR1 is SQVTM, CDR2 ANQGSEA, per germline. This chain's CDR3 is CSVEEGAGNTQYF. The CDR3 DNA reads TGCAGCGTTGAAGAAGGGGCTGGAAATACGCAGTACTTT.

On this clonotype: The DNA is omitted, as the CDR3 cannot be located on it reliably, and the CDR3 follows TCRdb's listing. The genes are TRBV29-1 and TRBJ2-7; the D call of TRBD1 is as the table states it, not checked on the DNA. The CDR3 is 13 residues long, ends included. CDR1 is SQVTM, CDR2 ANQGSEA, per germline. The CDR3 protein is CSVGQGNVYERYF.

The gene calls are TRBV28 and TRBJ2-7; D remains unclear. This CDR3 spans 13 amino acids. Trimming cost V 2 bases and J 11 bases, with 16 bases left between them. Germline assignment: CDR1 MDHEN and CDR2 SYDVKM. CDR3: CASSLRDSYEEYF. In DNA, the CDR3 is TGTGCCAGCAGTTTAAGGGATTCCTATGAGGAGTACTTC.

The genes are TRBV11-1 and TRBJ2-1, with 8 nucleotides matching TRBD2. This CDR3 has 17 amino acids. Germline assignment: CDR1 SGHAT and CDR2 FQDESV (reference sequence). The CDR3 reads CAGSLARPGLVDNEQFF. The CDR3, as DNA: TGTGCGGGCAGCTTAGCCCGTCCGGGACTAGTGGACAATGAGCAGTTCTTC.

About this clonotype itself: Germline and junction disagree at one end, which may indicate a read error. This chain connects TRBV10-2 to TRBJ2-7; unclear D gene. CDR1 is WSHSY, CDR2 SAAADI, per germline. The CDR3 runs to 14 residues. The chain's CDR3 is CASSIGVNSYEQYF. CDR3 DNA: TGTGCCAGCAGTATTGGGGTGAACTCCTACGAGCAGTACTTC.

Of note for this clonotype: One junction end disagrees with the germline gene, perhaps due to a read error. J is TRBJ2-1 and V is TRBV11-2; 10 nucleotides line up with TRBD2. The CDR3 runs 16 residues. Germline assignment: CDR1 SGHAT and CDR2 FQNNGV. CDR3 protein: CASSYSSASGRGGGFF. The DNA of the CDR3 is TGCGCCAGCAGCTACTCTTCGGCCAGCGGGAGGGGAGGCGGGTTCTTC.

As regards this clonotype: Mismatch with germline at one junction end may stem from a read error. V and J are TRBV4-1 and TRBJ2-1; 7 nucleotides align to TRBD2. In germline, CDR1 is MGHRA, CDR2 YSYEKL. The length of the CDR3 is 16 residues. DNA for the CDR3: TGCACCAGCAGCCAAGGGGAGGGAATGGTTATAAATGAGCAGTTCTTC. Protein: CTSSQGEGMVINEQFF.

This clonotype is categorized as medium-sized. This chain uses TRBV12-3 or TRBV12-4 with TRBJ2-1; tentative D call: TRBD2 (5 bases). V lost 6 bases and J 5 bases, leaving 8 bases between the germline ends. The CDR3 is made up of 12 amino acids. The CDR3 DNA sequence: TGTGCCAGCAGGGACTCAAACAATGAGCAGTTCTTC. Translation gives CASRDSNNEQFF.

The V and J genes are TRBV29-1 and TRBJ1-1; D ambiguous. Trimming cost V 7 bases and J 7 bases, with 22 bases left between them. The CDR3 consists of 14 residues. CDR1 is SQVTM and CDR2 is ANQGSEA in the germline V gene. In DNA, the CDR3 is TGCAGCGCTCAGAAGCTGACCCGGGAGGATGAAGCTTTCTTT. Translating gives CSAQKLTREDEAFF.